The next 14 T cell receptor beta chains were all read from a single sample in a study of CD8 T cells in ankylosing spondylitis. Study-wide results and limits: Blood of patients with ankylosing spondylitis appeared to be characterized by a TCR beta motif of eight highly homologous variants.

For these TCRs, the target antigens are not known. One entry per CDR3 protein, called by TCRdb with MiXCR from the 5' RACE reads. There are about 540,000 distinct CDR3 sequences in the sample; approximately 11% occur only once, and about 6.8% lies in the top ten. The sample comprised blood, either unsorted or a sorted T cell fraction (not recorded which). The source of these receptors is a male donor with ankylosing spondylitis.

The chain recombines TRBV7-9 with TRBJ2-4; 8 bases are shared with TRBD2. The germline CDR1 and CDR2 sequences are SEHNR and FQNEAQ (reference sequence). CDR3 length: 13 residues. Losses at the gene ends were 5 bases for V and 8 bases for J; bases not matched to a gene: 5. CDR3 sequence (DNA): TGTGCCAGCAGCCAGTCGGGAGGGGACATTCAGTACTTC. This gives the protein CASSQSGGDIQYF.

This clonotype was counted at least ten times. V is TRBV12-3 or TRBV12-4 and J is TRBJ2-3; D unclear. The CDR3 has 13 residues. Trimming shortened V by 2 bases and J by 7 bases, and 10 bases separated the two germline ends. CDR3 region: CASSLSQANTQYF. CDR3 sequence (DNA): TGTGCCAGCAGTTTAAGCCAGGCTAATACGCAGTATTTT.

This chain uses TRBV15 with TRBJ2-3; D perhaps matches TRBD2 (5 bases). Germline V gene data show CDR1 as LNHNV and CDR2 as YYDKDF (reference sequence). Trimming cost V 4 bases and J 4 bases, with 9 bases left between them. This CDR3 region has 13 residues. CDR3 DNA sequence: TGTGCCACCAGCATTCCGGACTCAGATACGCAGTATTTT. Amino acids: CATSIPDSDTQYF.

The genes are TRBV7-2 and TRBJ1-2, with D tentatively TRBD1 (5 bases). CDR3 length: 14 residues. From germline, CDR1 is SGHTA and CDR2 FQGNSA. V shed 2 bases and J shed 4 bases, with 11 bases lying between them. The CDR3 here is CASSLQGSSYGYTF. The CDR3 coding sequence is TGTGCCAGCAGCTTACAGGGTAGCAGCTATGGCTACACCTTC.

The table lists this clonotype with many counts. The V and J genes are TRBV12-3 or TRBV12-4 and TRBJ1-2, with TRBD1 matching 8 bases. Trimming cost V 5 bases and J 5 bases; bases outside gene matches: 1. The CDR3 totals 12 residues. In nucleotides, the CDR3 is TGTGCCAGCAGTCGACAGGGGTATGGCTACACCTTC. This translates into CASSRQGYGYTF.

This clonotype was counted only a few times. V is TRBV5-1 and J is TRBJ2-5; perhaps TRBD2 as D (6 bases). The germline V gene encodes CDR1 SGHRS and CDR2 YFSETQ. V was trimmed by 4 bases and J by 5 bases, leaving 18 bases between them. The CDR3 length is 15 residues. CDR3 sequence (DNA): TGCGCCAGCAGCGTCCGGGACTCCCATCGGGAGACCCAGTACTTC. The encoded protein is CASSVRDSHRETQYF.

Here the CDR3 DNA reads TGTGCCACAAGTCGGACAGTCCGTGAGCAGTTCTTC. It codes for CATSRTVREQFF. This sequence joins TRBV24-1 and TRBJ2-1; TRBD1 might be the D (6 bases). The germline CDR1 and CDR2 sequences are KGHDR and SFDVKD. The CDR3 sequence is 12 residues long. Trimming took off 10 bases at V and 9 bases at J, with 15 bases between the two ends.

In this sample, this clonotype turned up a few times. The V call is TRBV29-1, the J call TRBJ1-4; 8 nucleotides align to TRBD1. This CDR3 has 12 amino acids. V dropped 0 bases and J dropped 17; count of bases not matched to a gene: 8. Germline V gene lookup returns CDR1 SQVTM and CDR2 ANQGSEA. This CDR3 is CSVEDQGASHFF. CDR3 bases: TGCAGCGTTGAAGATCAGGGGGCTTCGCATTTTTTT.

Only a few counts were recorded for this clonotype. The chain employs TRBV20-1 and TRBJ2-1; D is possibly TRBD2 (5 bases). Germline values: CDR1 DFQATT, CDR2 SNEGSKA (reference sequence). V lost 3 bases and J 8 bases, leaving 11 bases between the germline ends. The CDR3 covers 12 residues. CDR3 coding DNA: TGCAGTGCTAGTCAACTAGTCTATGAGCAGTTCTTC. This translates into CSASQLVYEQFF.

The CDR3 nucleotides are TGCAGCGTTGTGGGACAGGCCGATCAGCCCCAGCATTTT. This sequence encodes CSVVGQADQPQHF. This chain connects TRBV29-1 to TRBJ1-5, with 8 bases identical to TRBD1. V lost 4 bases, J lost 5 bases, and 4 bases stayed unmatched. Per germline, CDR1 SQVTM and CDR2 ANQGSEA. The length of the CDR3 is 13 residues.

This clonotype has ten or more counts. V gene TRBV20-1 combines with J gene TRBJ2-5; TRBD1 matches at 10 bases. The CDR3 totals 14 residues. Losses at the gene ends were 5 bases for V and 5 bases for J; bases not matched to a gene: 8. Germline V gene data show CDR1 as DFQATT and CDR2 as SNEGSKA (reference sequence). CDR3 region: CSAESGTGVETQYF. The CDR3 DNA follows: TGCAGTGCTGAAAGTGGGACAGGGGTGGAGACCCAGTACTTC.

The chain recombines TRBV5-4 with TRBJ2-6; no reliable D call. Trimming took off 4 bases at V and 0 bases at J, with 11 bases between the two ends. The V gene's germline CDR1 is SGHNT and CDR2 YYREEE (reference sequence). The CDR3 length is 16 residues. DNA for the CDR3: TGTGCCAGCAGCCTTCTCGTTGGCTCTGGGGCCAACGTCCTGACTTTC. Encoded protein: CASSLLVGSGANVLTF.

Worth noting for this clonotype: A much larger clone lies a single base off, so this may be a read error. CDR3: CATSAGLAVDEQYF. CDR3 nucleotides: TGTGCCACCAGTGCTGGACTAGCGGTGGACGAGCAGTACTTC. This chain uses TRBV2 with TRBJ2-7, with 10 positions matching TRBD2. This CDR3 is 14 amino acids long. CDR1 is SNHLY and CDR2 is FYNNEI in the germline V gene.

V is TRBV6-7 and J is TRBJ2-7; 10 bases are a match to TRBD1. TRBV6-7 is an ORF, and what it does is uncertain. The CDR3 is made up of 17 amino acids. V gave up 7 bases and J gave up 4 bases; unmatched junction bases: 16. The CDR3 loop is CASTQTRDRGRRYEQYF. The CDR3 coding sequence is TGTGCCAGCACCCAAACGAGGGACAGGGGCCGCCGGTACGAGCAGTACTTC.